This T cell receptor (beta chain) was captured by sequencing in a study of blood T cell repertoires in COVID-19. Study information: Acute and convalescent COVID-19 samples came from the United States, Italy and Spain. From T cells, B-cell-depleted T cells, or PBMCs came the material, which was cDNA or gDNA.

Those enrolled in Seattle joined during active infection and were followed longitudinally afterward. Profiling relied on immunoSEQ multiplex PCR, and the TCRdb table lists in-frame clones only, not all of them. The data contain 200,000 to 250,000 clones, about 85% of them seen just once; the ten biggest clones take up roughly 10%. V shed 4 bases, J shed 7 bases, and the junction held 0 bases outside the gene matches. Germline values: CDR1 MNHEY, CDR2 SMNVEV (reference sequence). The CDR3 runs to 13 residues. The chain combines TRBV27 with TRBJ1-6; 8 nucleotides agree with TRBD1. The sample was peripheral blood. This sequence was found in a woman between 50 and 59 years old with COVID-19, enrolled during active disease. In DNA, the CDR3 is TGTGCCAGCAGTTACAGGGGGAATTCACCCCTCCACTTT. The encoded protein is CASSYRGNSPLHF.